The 9 T cell receptor beta chains presented below share a single source sample, sequenced in a study of identical twins. Using its own MiXCR run on the 5' RACE reads, TCRdb lists one record per CDR3 protein. Counted here are roughly 1.6 million distinct CDR3 sequences, less than 35% occurring once; the ten biggest clones make up 0.25% to 0.3%. The source material was cord blood. The source is a newborn girl in good health.

The rearrangement links TRBV19 to TRBJ2-1; no definite D call. The CDR3 is 13 amino acids. V was shortened by 3 bases and J by 4 bases, with 7 bases between the two germline ends. Germline V gene data show CDR1 as LNHDA and CDR2 as SQIVND (reference sequence). The CDR3 DNA is TGTGCCAGTAGTATCCCCCCATACAATGAGCAGTTCTTC. This encodes CASSIPPYNEQFF.

The chain couples TRBV2 to TRBJ2-2; the D is unclear. CDR3 length: 15 residues. Germline V gene data show CDR1 as SNHLY and CDR2 as FYNNEI. Trimming took off 8 bases at V and 0 bases at J, with 13 bases between the two ends. CDR3 nucleotide sequence: TGTGCCAGCGGCCGAAAGGGTTCGAACACCGGGGAGCTGTTTTTT. Residues: CASGRKGSNTGELFF.

This clonotype appeared once. The chain links TRBV6-6 to TRBJ2-1, with a possible D match to TRBD1 (5 bases). Per germline, CDR1 MNHNY and CDR2 SVGAGI (reference sequence). V was pared by 5 bases and J by 8 bases, with 22 bases between. The CDR3 has 16 residues. The DNA of the CDR3 is TGTGCCAGCAGTAGACTCCTAGGCAGGGATAAGGATGAGCAGTTCTTC. Translating it yields CASSRLLGRDKDEQFF.

The V call is TRBV6-6, the J call TRBJ2-1; D unresolved. Looked up from germline, CDR1 is MNHNY and CDR2 is SVGAGI (reference sequence). This CDR3 region has 11 residues. Trimming shortened V by 5 bases and J by 6 bases, and 5 bases separated the two germline ends. The CDR3 bases are TGTGCCAGCAGTAAGACCAATGAGCAGTTCTTC. It encodes CASSKTNEQFF.

This clonotype was picked up a small number of times. The rearrangement uses TRBV7-2 and TRBJ2-7; TRBD2 matches 7 bases. This CDR3 spans 15 amino acids. Germline V gene data show CDR1 as SGHTA and CDR2 as FQGNSA. J lost 7 bases, V lost 2 bases, and 11 bases had no gene match. CDR3 in amino acids: CASSLSASGYNEQYF. Written as DNA, the CDR3 is TGTGCCAGCAGCTTAAGCGCTAGCGGCTACAATGAGCAGTACTTC.

This clonotype was seen a handful of times. V usage is TRBV24-1 and J usage is TRBJ1-2; D not certain. V dropped 4 bases and J dropped 10 bases, with 12 bases sitting between them. The CDR3 contains 12 residues. CDR1 and CDR2 (germline): KGHDR, SFDVKD. CDR3 sequence reads: CATSDYIGLYTF. CDR3 bases: TGTGCCACCAGTGACTACATCGGCCTCTACACCTTC.

The sample holds one count of this clonotype. The J gene is TRBJ2-5, the V gene TRBV7-9, with TRBD2 matching over 11 bases. With 2 bases clipped from V and 11 bases from J, the junction kept 10 bases outside the gene matches. CDR1 is SEHNR and CDR2 is FQNEAQ in the germline V gene (reference sequence). CDR3 length equals 15 residues. In nucleotides, the CDR3 is TGTGCCAGCAGCTTAATAGGACTAGCGGGCAATGAGCAGTACTTC. As protein: CASSLIGLAGNEQYF.

This clonotype was counted a few times. The chain carries TRBV5-1 and TRBJ2-5; D possibly corresponds to TRBD2 (5 bases). The CDR3 contains 13 residues. Trimming took off 0 bases at V and 11 bases at J, with 14 bases between the two ends. Germline V gene lookup returns CDR1 SGHRS and CDR2 YFSETQ. CDR3 bases: TGCGCCAGCAGCTTGGCGGCCGATGGGGAGCAGTACTTC. Translated, it gives CASSLAADGEQYF.

This sequence joins TRBV12-3 or TRBV12-4 and TRBJ2-7; tentatively, D is TRBD1 or TRBD2 (5 bases each). V lost 3 bases, J lost 6 bases, and 15 bases lay in between. The CDR3 contains 14 residues. This chain's CDR3 is CASSLGTMRGEQYF. As DNA, the CDR3 is TGTGCCAGCAGTTTGGGTACTATGAGGGGCGAGCAGTACTTC.